This T cell receptor beta chain was identified during a study of blood T cell repertoires in COVID-19. Study at large: Italy, Spain and the United States were the sources of the convalescent and acute COVID-19 samples.

Per germline, CDR1 LNHDA and CDR2 SQIVND (reference sequence). The CDR3 has 15 amino acids. V gave up 3 bases and J gave up 2 bases, with 11 bases separating them. Only in-frame clones appear in the TCRdb table, and some are missing; sequencing was by immunoSEQ multiplex PCR. The sample lists approximately 430,000 clones; about nine tenths were seen once. Points on this clone: Other DNA sequences in the sample encode the same CDR3.

V usage is TRBV19 and J usage is TRBJ1-5; D is unresolved. The receptor's source is a woman aged 25 to 45 with active or convalescent COVID-19. The source material was peripheral blood. The CDR3 protein is CASSILEGGNQPQHF. The CDR3 coding sequence is TGTGCCAGTAGTATTCTGGAGGGCGGCAATCAGCCCCAGCATTTT.